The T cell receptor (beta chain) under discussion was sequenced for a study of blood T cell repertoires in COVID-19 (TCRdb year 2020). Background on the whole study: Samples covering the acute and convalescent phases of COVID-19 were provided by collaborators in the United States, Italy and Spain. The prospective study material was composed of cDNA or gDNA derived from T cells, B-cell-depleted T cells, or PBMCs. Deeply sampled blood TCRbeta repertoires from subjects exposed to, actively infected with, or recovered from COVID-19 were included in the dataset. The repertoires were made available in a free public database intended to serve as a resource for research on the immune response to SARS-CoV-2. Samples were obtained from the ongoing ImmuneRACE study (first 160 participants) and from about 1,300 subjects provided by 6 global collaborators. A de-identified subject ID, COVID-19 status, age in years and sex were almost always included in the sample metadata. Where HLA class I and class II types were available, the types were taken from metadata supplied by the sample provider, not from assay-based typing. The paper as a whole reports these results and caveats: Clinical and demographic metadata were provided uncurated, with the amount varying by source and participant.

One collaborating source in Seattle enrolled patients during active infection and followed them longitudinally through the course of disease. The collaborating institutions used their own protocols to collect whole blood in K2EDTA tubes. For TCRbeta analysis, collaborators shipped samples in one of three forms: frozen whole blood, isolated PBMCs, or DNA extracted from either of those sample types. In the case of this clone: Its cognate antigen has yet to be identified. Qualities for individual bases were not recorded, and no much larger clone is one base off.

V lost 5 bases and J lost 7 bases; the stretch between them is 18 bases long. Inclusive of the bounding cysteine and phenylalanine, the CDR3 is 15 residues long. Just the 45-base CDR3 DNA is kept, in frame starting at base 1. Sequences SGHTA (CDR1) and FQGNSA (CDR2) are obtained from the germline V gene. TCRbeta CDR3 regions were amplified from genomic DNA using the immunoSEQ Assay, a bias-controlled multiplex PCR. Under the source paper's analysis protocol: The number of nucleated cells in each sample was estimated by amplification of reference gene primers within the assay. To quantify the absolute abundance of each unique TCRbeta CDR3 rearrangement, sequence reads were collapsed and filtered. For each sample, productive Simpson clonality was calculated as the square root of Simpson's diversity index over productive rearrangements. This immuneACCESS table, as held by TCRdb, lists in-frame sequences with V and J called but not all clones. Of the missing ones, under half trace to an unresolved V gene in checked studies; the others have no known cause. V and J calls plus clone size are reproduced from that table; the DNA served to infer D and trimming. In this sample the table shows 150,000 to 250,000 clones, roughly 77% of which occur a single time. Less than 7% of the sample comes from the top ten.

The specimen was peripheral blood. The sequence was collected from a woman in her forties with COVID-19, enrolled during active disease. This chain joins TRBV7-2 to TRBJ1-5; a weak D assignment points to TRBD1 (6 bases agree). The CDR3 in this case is CASSQSYRAEQPQHF. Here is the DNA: TGTGCCAGCAGCCAATCGTACAGGGCTGAGCAGCCCCAGCATTTT.